The 18 T cell receptor beta chains below all came from one sample that was sequenced in a study of T cell responses to AZD1222 COVID-19 vaccine. Generated by immunoSEQ multiplex PCR, the TCRdb table keeps only in-frame clones and is missing some. The repertoire has some 150,000 clones, 75% to 90% of them found once; the top ten carry about 7%. The sequencing here drew on peripheral blood, taken after recovery from COVID-19. The source of these receptors is an adult who had recovered from COVID-19.

The genes are TRBV1 and TRBJ2-6. TRBV1 is termed a pseudogene. The CDR3 contains 19 residues. Written as DNA, the CDR3 is TGCACCAGCAGCCTAGCAGGGACCAGTTCTACCCCTGGGGCCAACGTCCTGACTTTC. It codes for CTSSLAGTSSTPGANVLTF.

The chain joins TRBV2 to TRBJ1-5, with 7 bases fitting TRBD1. After removal of 6 bases from V and 3 bases from J, the junction contained 5 bases not matched to a gene. Looked up from germline, CDR1 is SNHLY and CDR2 is FYNNEI. The CDR3 has 14 residues. The CDR3 DNA reads TGTGCCAGCAGCGTACAGGGGCCCAATCAGCCCCAGCATTTT. Protein sequence: CASSVQGPNQPQHF. Full variable domain (remainder filled in from reference TRBV2 and TRBJ1-5): EPEVTQTPSHQVTQMGQEVILRCVPISNHLYFYWYRQILGQKVEFLVSFYNNEISEKSEIFDDQFSVERPDGSNFTLKIRSTKLEDSAMYFCASSVQGPNQPQHFGDGTRLSIL.

The chain has TRBV5-4 and TRBJ2-7, with 13 nucleotides matching TRBD2. The CDR3 spans 15 residues. The V gene end was trimmed by 5 bases and the J gene end by 4 bases; junction bases not matched to a gene: 6. CDR1 is SGHNT and CDR2 is YYREEE in the germline V gene (reference sequence). This CDR3 reads CASSLGTSGAYEQYF. In DNA, the CDR3 is TGTGCCAGCAGTCTGGGGACTAGCGGGGCTTACGAGCAGTACTTC.

This sequence joins TRBV5-4 and TRBJ2-7; the match to TRBD2 covers 8 bases. CDR1 is SGHNT and CDR2 is YYREEE in the germline V gene (reference sequence). This CDR3 spans 16 amino acids. Germline trimming cut 5 bases from V and 3 bases from J; bases unmatched to any gene: 13. The chain's CDR3 is CASSFLVGGAVYEQYF. CDR3 coding DNA: TGTGCCAGCAGTTTCCTCGTCGGGGGGGCCGTCTACGAGCAGTACTTC.

The rearrangement links TRBV11-2 to TRBJ2-1, with 7 bases lining up with TRBD1. The CDR3 extends over 16 amino acids. J gave up 4 bases and V 4 bases, and 10 bases lay outside the gene matches. The germline CDR1 and CDR2 sequences are SGHAT and FQNNGV. The CDR3: CASSSLGTEVYNEQFF. Here the CDR3 DNA reads TGTGCCAGCAGCTCCCTCGGGACAGAAGTTTACAATGAGCAGTTCTTC.

The chain recombines TRBV2 with TRBJ1-5, with D uncertain. V was clipped by 6 bases and J by 0 bases, with 9 bases between them. There are 14 residues in the CDR3. The germline CDR1 and CDR2 sequences are SNHLY and FYNNEI. DNA for the CDR3: TGTGCCAGCAGAGCGTTTTTTAGCAATCAGCCCCAGCATTTT. This gives the protein CASRAFFSNQPQHF.

The chain employs TRBV18 and TRBJ1-4, with 7 bases that match TRBD1. The germline gives CDR1 KGHSH, CDR2 LQKENI. The CDR3 is made up of 17 amino acids. The ends lost 3 bases at V and 1 base at J; junction bases unmatched: 8. The CDR3 nucleotides are TGTGCCAGCTCACCGACAGGGACCGGGAGAACTAATGAAAAACTGTTTTTT. Translation gives CASSPTGTGRTNEKLFF.

This clone has just a few counts. The rearrangement joins TRBV6-1 to TRBJ1-3; 10 bases are a match to TRBD1. This CDR3 region has 16 residues. Germline CDR1 is MNHNS and CDR2 is SASEGT. J lost 9 bases, V lost 2 bases, and 10 bases had no gene match. The CDR3, as DNA: TGTGCCAGCAGTGAATCGGGACAGGGGAGATATAGCACCATATATTTT. It codes for CASSESGQGRYSTIYF.

This rearrangement joins TRBV28 to TRBJ2-2; no firm D call. Trimming left V 6 bases short and J 6 bases short, with 8 bases between. The CDR3 extends over 12 amino acids. Germline values: CDR1 MDHEN, CDR2 SYDVKM. The CDR3 here is CASSPLAGELFF. DNA of the CDR3: TGTGCCAGCAGCCCACTCGCCGGGGAGCTGTTTTTT.

The gene calls are TRBV29-1 and TRBJ2-5; TRBD1 is a possible D gene (6 bases). The V and J ends lost 3 bases and 5 bases respectively, with 13 bases between them. Germline lookup yields CDR1 SQVTM and CDR2 ANQGSEA. This CDR3 has 13 residues. In DNA, the CDR3 is TGCAGCGTTGACAGGGGCTCCGGGGAGACCCAGTACTTC. Translation: CSVDRGSGETQYF.

The gene calls are TRBV27 and TRBJ1-2; 7 positions match TRBD1. CDR1 and CDR2 (germline): MNHEY, SMNVEV (reference sequence). This CDR3 has 14 amino acids. The V segment lost 4 bases and the J segment 4 bases; nucleotides outside the gene matches: 6. Here the CDR3 reads CASSSPGQSYGYTF. The CDR3 bases are TGTGCCAGCAGTTCCCCGGGACAGTCCTATGGCTACACCTTC.

The chain has TRBV5-1 and TRBJ2-3, with 8 bases identical to TRBD2. The CDR3 extends over 16 amino acids. Germline CDR1 SGHRS, CDR2 YFSETQ. Trimming at V came to 1 base and at J to 4 bases, leaving 8 bases not matched to a gene. The CDR3: CASSLSGRGEADTQYF. The CDR3 coding sequence is TGCGCCAGCAGCTTGAGCGGGAGAGGCGAAGCAGATACGCAGTATTTT.

The chain joins TRBV10-3 to TRBJ1-4; 9 bases fit TRBD1. From germline, CDR1 is ENHRY and CDR2 SYGVKD. The CDR3 is 15 residues long. After removal of 9 bases from V and 4 bases from J, the junction contained 9 bases not matched to a gene. The CDR3 sequence is CAIEQGASDNEKLFF. As DNA, the CDR3 is TGTGCCATTGAACAGGGGGCCAGTGATAATGAAAAACTGTTTTTT.

The gene calls are TRBV27 and TRBJ2-1; D may be TRBD1 (5 bases). V lost 3 bases to trimming and J lost 4 bases, with 16 bases between them. From germline, CDR1 is MNHEY and CDR2 SMNVEV (reference sequence). The CDR3 covers 16 residues. CDR3 nucleotides: TGTGCCAGCAGTTTTCCTAGGGGTACAAGGTACAATGAGCAGTTCTTC. Translated: CASSFPRGTRYNEQFF.

This clone has just a few counts. The rearrangement uses TRBV20-1 and TRBJ2-7, with D possibly being TRBD1 or TRBD2 (5 bases each). The CDR3 contains 11 residues. Germline-derived CDR1 and CDR2 are DFQATT and SNEGSKA (reference sequence). Trimming cost V 1 base and J 6 bases, with 7 bases left between them. The CDR3 bases are TGCAGTGCTAGAGCGGGGACCGAGCAGTACTTC. Translation gives CSARAGTEQYF.

The gene calls are TRBV10-3 and TRBJ2-1, with 8 bases fitting TRBD2. The germline V gene encodes CDR1 ENHRY and CDR2 SYGVKD. V shed 3 bases and J 4 bases; nucleotides not matched to a gene: 5. The CDR3 spans 15 residues. CDR3 coding DNA: TGTGCCATCAGTGACCCGCCTAGCGGGTACAATGAGCAGTTCTTC. This translates into CAISDPPSGYNEQFF.

This chain joins TRBV11-2 and TRBJ2-7, with 8 nucleotides matching TRBD2. Per the germline V gene, CDR1 is SGHAT and CDR2 is FQNNGV. The CDR3 has 16 residues. J was trimmed by 6 bases and V by 8 bases; bases with no gene match: 18. The CDR3 nucleotides read TGTGCCAGCGGCCAAGGGGGTAGCGGGATCCCCGGCGAGCAGTACTTC. Its translation is CASGQGGSGIPGEQYF. Filled out from reference TRBV11-2 and TRBJ2-7, the complete variable domain reads EAGVAQSPRYKIIEKRQSVAFWCNPISGHATLYWYQQILGQGPKLLIQFQNNGVVDDSQLPKDRFSAERLKGVDSTLKIQPAKLEDSAVYLCASGQGGSGIPGEQYFGPGTRLTVT.

This clone appeared once. The chain combines TRBV20-1 with TRBJ2-7; D is undetermined. CDR1 is DFQATT, CDR2 SNEGSKA, per germline (reference sequence). V was shortened by 2 bases and J by 0 bases, with 2 bases between the two germline ends. There are 11 residues in the CDR3. CDR3 region: CSARFSYEQYF. In DNA form, the CDR3 reads TGCAGTGCTAGATTCTCCTACGAGCAGTACTTC.